The T cell receptor (beta chain) under discussion was sequenced for a study of blood T cells in healthy people across ages (dated by TCRdb to between 2015 and 2017). Describing the broader study: Template switching captured roughly one uniquely barcoded TCR beta cDNA molecule per two T cells in model experiments. To avoid experimental bias, donors of different ages were distributed randomly across sequencing lanes. Two additional independent replicas of 1 million unique cDNA reads from the same blood draw were analyzed for two donors (one aged 18 to 29 and one aged 80 or older). Using deep sequencing normalized with unique cDNA molecular identifiers, the study measured how TCR beta repertoire diversity changes with age. The donors were divided into four age groups: young (average approximately 15 years), middle-aged (about 40), aged (about 61) and long-lived (around 80). Broader findings and caveats from the paper: The percentage of naive T cells measured by flow cytometry correlated strongly with observed TCR beta diversity. Estimates of total diversity based on one million sequenced T cells were regarded as lower bounds and as underestimates. Compared with the aged group, the long-lived group had more naive CD4+ T cells, fewer expanded clones and increased TCR diversity, suggesting age selection. Observed TCR beta diversity per million T cells fell roughly linearly with age, and a significant reduction was already apparent by age around 36. The CMV infection status of donors was not known, potentially confounding age-related changes in expanded clonotypes. Since profiling was done on bulk unsorted PBMCs, naive and antigen-experienced compartments could not be conclusively compared.

Systemically healthy Caucasian individuals from Russia, roughly 40 in total and aged roughly 6 to 95 years, were included as donors. About 9.1 milliliters of peripheral blood were collected from each donor into EDTA-treated Vacutainer tubes. Ficoll-Paque density-gradient centrifugation was used to isolate PBMCs, with at least 6.5 million obtained per sample. Total RNA, at least 6 micrograms per sample, was extracted from PBMCs with Trizol reagent. Naive CD45RAhigh/CD27high T cell percentages were measured by flow cytometry on a PBMC aliquot from every donor. CDR1 and CDR2 (SGHAT, FQNNGV) derive from the germline V gene. Trimming takes 8 bases from V and 6 bases from J, and the germline ends sit 20 bases apart. The CDR3 starts with the cysteine, ends with the phenylalanine, and has 15 residues. Kept here is only the CDR3 DNA, which spans 45 bases and is read in frame from base 1. To prepare the library, 5' RACE was applied. Sequencer: Illumina HiSeq 2500. The second PCR ran for about 6 to 11 cycles and used a J-beta primer mix along with a sample-barcoded 5' primer. A unique molecular identifier was introduced onto each TCR beta cDNA molecule by a template-switch 5' adaptor carrying 12 random nucleotides. Each sample yielded at least 2.5 million CDR3-containing paired-end reads. The Mint cDNA synthesis kit, primed by a TRBC-specific oligonucleotide, was used to synthesize first-strand cDNA from all RNA. Following uracil-DNA glycosylase treatment, all cDNA underwent a first 18-cycle PCR with the universal primers M1SS and BC2_uni_R. On the study's bioinformatics: Normalization of each sample was performed by random selection of 1 million high-quality reads, each carrying a distinct molecular identifier. Instead of being binned into consensus sequences, reads that shared molecular identifiers were thrown out. MiTCR, with a Q25 quality threshold and the strictest error-elimination algorithm, was used for CDR3 identification, clonotype clustering and error correction. A nonparametric unseen species model with Euler transformation was used to estimate lower-bound total TCR beta diversity. TCRdb reprocessed the public reads (quality trimming at Q25 with fastp, clone calling with MiXCR) and kept in-frame beta chains. Every distinct CDR3 protein forms one entry, paired with its most common genes and DNA. TCRdb's processing, not the study's, gives the V and J calls here. Recorded for this sample are about a million distinct CDR3 sequences; about 53% of them occurred a single time. Of the sample, roughly a fifth falls within the top ten clones.

With respect to this clonotype: The antigen it recognizes is unknown. Qualities for individual bases were not recorded, and no much larger clone is one base off.

This chain is built from TRBV11-2 and TRBJ2-1; a weak D assignment points to TRBD2 (6 bases agree). This receptor was identified in a woman aged 55-69 years in good health. Sequencing was carried out using blood. This receptor carries the CDR3 CASGRGGPGGNEQFF. The DNA sequence reads TGTGCCAGCGGACGTGGAGGGCCAGGAGGCAATGAGCAGTTCTTC.